This T cell receptor (beta chain) was profiled in a study of response to subunit inactivated influenza vaccine. MiXCR, run by TCRdb on the RT-PCR reads, gives a single entry per CDR3 protein. The sample records about half a million distinct CDR3 sequences, 7.6% being singletons. This CDR3 contains 21 residues. V was pared by 4 bases and J by 1 base, with 28 bases between. Germline-derived CDR1 and CDR2 are SGHVS and FQNEAQ. The sample holds many counts of this clonotype. This specimen consisted of PBMCs from blood, obtained roughly 24 months after vaccination. This TCR was sampled from a man in his fifties or sixties who received an inactivated influenza vaccine. The V call is TRBV7-8, the J call TRBJ2-2, with D possibly being TRBD2 (6 bases). The CDR3 region has the DNA TGTGCCAGCAGCTCCGACCCCGGACTATCCCGAGACGGAATGAACACCGGGGAGCTGTTTTTT. Translated, it gives CASSSDPGLSRDGMNTGELFF.